These 18 T cell receptor beta chains came from one sample sequenced in a study of cytomegalovirus exposure and HLA in healthy donors. Researchers ran the PCR with 60 Vbeta and 13 Jbeta primers. Repertoires were generated with immunoSEQ multiplex PCR, while TCRdb's copy carries only in-frame clones and drops some. The sample holds about 190,000 clones, more than 70% seen once. Source material: PBMCs. These TCRs come from a man aged 30-40 years in good health and CMV-seropositive.

This chain uses TRBV18 with TRBJ2-1; no definite D call. The CDR3 is 15 residues long. Germline V CDR1 and CDR2: KGHSH, LQKENI. V lost 0 bases and J 4 bases, leaving 10 bases between the germline ends. The CDR3 nucleotides read TGTGCCAGCTCACCACCGGGCAGCCAATACAATGAGCAGTTCTTC. Translating gives CASSPPGSQYNEQFF.

This chain's CDR3 is CASSRTAENTDTQYF. As DNA, the CDR3 is TGTGCCAGCAGCAGGACAGCGGAGAACACAGATACGCAGTATTTT. The chain is built from TRBV6-5 and TRBJ2-3, with D possibly being TRBD1 (6 bases). CDR3 size: 15 residues. Germline CDR1 and CDR2: MNHEY and SVGAGI. V gave up 6 bases and J gave up 2 bases, with 15 bases separating them.

This clone came up a few times. V and J are TRBV7-2 and TRBJ2-7; 7 positions agree with TRBD2. The CDR3 length is 13 residues. Germline trimming cut 5 bases from V and 2 bases from J; bases unmatched to any gene: 3. The germline CDR1 and CDR2 sequences are SGHTA and FQGNSA. In nucleotides, the CDR3 is TGTGCCAGCAGCCGGGACTATACCTACGAGCAGTACTTC. It encodes CASSRDYTYEQYF. Looking up the rest from reference TRBV7-2 and TRBJ2-7 gives the full variable domain: GAGVSQSPSNKVTEKGKDVELRCDPISGHTALYWYRQSLGQGLEFLIYFQGNSAPDKSGLPSDRFSAERTGGSVSTLTIQRTQQEDSAVYLCASSRDYTYEQYFGPGTRLTVT.

This chain joins TRBV19 and TRBJ2-3; D might be TRBD2 (5 bases). The V gene's germline CDR1 is LNHDA and CDR2 SQIVND (reference sequence). Between the trimmed V and J ends, which lost 5 bases and 3 bases, there was a span of 9 bases. The CDR3 consists of 13 residues. The CDR3: CASSFSGTDTQYF. As DNA, the CDR3 is TGTGCCAGTAGTTTCTCGGGGACAGATACGCAGTATTTT.

This chain joins TRBV4-2 and TRBJ2-2, with D possibly matching TRBD2 (6 bases). Per germline, CDR1 LGHNA and CDR2 YNFKEQ. V gave up 4 bases and J gave up 7 bases, with 16 bases separating them. The CDR3 loop spans 15 amino acids. CDR3 amino acids: CASSRVEGLGGELFF. The CDR3 DNA follows: TGTGCCAGCAGCCGCGTGGAGGGGCTGGGCGGGGAGCTGTTTTTT.

The chain carries TRBV5-4 and TRBJ1-4; 8 bases align to TRBD1. In germline, CDR1 is SGHNT, CDR2 YYREEE (reference sequence). With V trimmed by 2 bases and J by 8 bases, 5 bases remained unmatched. This CDR3 region has 14 residues. The CDR3 region has the DNA TGTGCCAGCAGCTTACAGGGGGTTGGGGAAAAACTGTTTTTT. Translated, it gives CASSLQGVGEKLFF.

This clone was seen only a few times. This sequence joins TRBV5-1 and TRBJ1-3, with a weak D call TRBD1 (6 bases). The ends were cut back, 5 bases at V and 0 bases at J, with 12 bases in the middle. From germline, CDR1 is SGHRS and CDR2 YFSETQ. This CDR3 comprises 15 residues. CDR3 protein: CASRQTGGSGNTIYF. CDR3 in DNA: TGCGCCAGCAGACAGACAGGCGGCTCTGGAAACACCATATATTTT.

The chain recombines TRBV30 with TRBJ2-3; D unresolved. V was trimmed by 4 bases and J by 3 bases, leaving 8 bases between them. The CDR3 is 12 residues long. CDR1 GTSNPN and CDR2 SVGIG come from the germline V gene (reference sequence). CDR3: CAWMSGTDTQYF. CDR3 nucleotides: TGTGCCTGGATGTCGGGTACAGATACGCAGTATTTT.

The CDR3 loop is CASSLAPGGSGETQYF. CDR3 DNA: TGTGCCAGCAGCTTAGCCCCCGGCGGGAGTGGAGAGACCCAGTACTTC. The gene calls are TRBV7-2 and TRBJ2-5, with TRBD2 identical over 7 bases. This CDR3 is built from 16 residues. From germline, CDR1 is SGHTA and CDR2 FQGNSA. The V and J ends lost 0 bases and 4 bases, in that order; junction bases with no gene match: 8.

The chain uses TRBV14 and TRBJ2-5; tentative D call: TRBD2 (6 bases). Per germline, CDR1 SGHDN and CDR2 FVKESK. The V and J ends lost 4 bases and 1 base respectively, with 13 bases between them. The CDR3 length is 15 residues. In DNA, the CDR3 is TGTGCCAGCAGCCTCCGCCGGGACTTCCAAGAGACCCAGTACTTC. This encodes CASSLRRDFQETQYF. The variable domain in full, with the rest retrieved from reference TRBV14 and TRBJ2-5, is EAGVTQFPSHSVIEKGQTVTLRCDPISGHDNLYWYRRVMGKEIKFLLHFVKESKQDESGMPNNRFLAERTGGTYSTLKVQPAELEDSGVYFCASSLRRDFQETQYFGPGTRLLVL.

V gene TRBV19 combines with J gene TRBJ1-5; the D is unclear. The CDR3 spans 16 residues. Germline V lookup: CDR1 LNHDA, CDR2 SQIVND (reference sequence). V lost 3 bases and J lost 0, with 12 bases in between. The CDR3 bases are TGTGCCAGTAGTATTGTGAACAGAGATAGCAATCAGCCCCAGCATTTT. It yields the protein CASSIVNRDSNQPQHF.

The chain's CDR3 is CASSLDLAVSTDTQYF. CDR3 bases: TGTGCCAGTAGTCTGGATCTAGCTGTCAGCACAGATACGCAGTATTTT. This rearrangement joins TRBV19 to TRBJ2-3; a weak D match, TRBD2 (5 bases). Trimming left V 5 bases short and J 0 bases short, with 15 bases between. The CDR3 sequence is 16 residues long. Per the germline V gene, CDR1 is LNHDA and CDR2 is SQIVND (reference sequence).

The chain uses TRBV5-4 and TRBJ2-3; D may be TRBD2 (5 bases). Trimming left V 1 base short and J 0 bases short, with 12 bases between. Germline CDR1 reads SGHNT; CDR2 reads YYREEE (reference sequence). There are 16 residues in the CDR3. The DNA of the CDR3 is TGTGCCAGCAGCTTGCATCCAGGCGGGAGCACAGATACGCAGTATTTT. Its translation is CASSLHPGGSTDTQYF.

CDR3 nucleotides: TGTGCCAGCTCACCACCGGGGAGGGACTATGGCTACACCTTC. It encodes CASSPPGRDYGYTF. V is TRBV18 and J is TRBJ1-2; no clear D gene. V was shortened by 0 bases and J by 3 bases, with 8 bases between the two germline ends. CDR1 is KGHSH and CDR2 is LQKENI in the germline V gene. The CDR3 sequence is 14 residues long.

The chain recombines TRBV9 with TRBJ2-1; 7 positions match TRBD2. This CDR3 spans 15 amino acids. V shed 0 bases and J 4 bases; nucleotides not matched to a gene: 4. In germline, CDR1 is SGDLS, CDR2 YYNGEE. The CDR3 region is CASSVELADYNEQFF. The CDR3 DNA sequence: TGTGCCAGCAGCGTAGAGCTAGCGGATTACAATGAGCAGTTCTTC.

The V gene is TRBV7-2, the J gene TRBJ1-1; TRBD1 is a possible D gene (5 bases). Trimming removed 3 bases at V and 5 bases at J, with 13 bases between. CDR1 and CDR2 from the germline V gene are SGHTA and FQGNSA. This CDR3 comprises 14 residues. CDR3 residues: CASSFDRQTTEAFF. The CDR3 DNA follows: TGTGCCAGCAGCTTTGACAGACAAACGACTGAAGCTTTCTTT.

In its sample, this clone was seen a few times. This rearrangement joins TRBV27 to TRBJ1-1, with 8 nucleotides matching TRBD1. The CDR3 sequence is 13 residues long. The V segment lost 6 bases and the J segment 4 bases; nucleotides outside the gene matches: 4. CDR1 and CDR2 from the germline V gene are MNHEY and SMNVEV (reference sequence). CDR3 sequence: CASRRQGITEAFF. CDR3 nucleotide sequence: TGTGCCAGCAGAAGACAGGGGATCACTGAAGCTTTCTTT.

The chain is built from TRBV4-3 and TRBJ2-7, with 9 bases aligning to TRBD1. The ends lost 1 base at V and 4 bases at J; junction bases unmatched: 5. Looked up from germline, CDR1 is LGHNA and CDR2 is YSLEER. This CDR3 region has 15 residues. CDR3 in amino acids: CASSQVDRGSYEQYF. In nucleotides, the CDR3 is TGCGCCAGCAGCCAAGTTGACAGGGGGTCATACGAGCAGTACTTC.